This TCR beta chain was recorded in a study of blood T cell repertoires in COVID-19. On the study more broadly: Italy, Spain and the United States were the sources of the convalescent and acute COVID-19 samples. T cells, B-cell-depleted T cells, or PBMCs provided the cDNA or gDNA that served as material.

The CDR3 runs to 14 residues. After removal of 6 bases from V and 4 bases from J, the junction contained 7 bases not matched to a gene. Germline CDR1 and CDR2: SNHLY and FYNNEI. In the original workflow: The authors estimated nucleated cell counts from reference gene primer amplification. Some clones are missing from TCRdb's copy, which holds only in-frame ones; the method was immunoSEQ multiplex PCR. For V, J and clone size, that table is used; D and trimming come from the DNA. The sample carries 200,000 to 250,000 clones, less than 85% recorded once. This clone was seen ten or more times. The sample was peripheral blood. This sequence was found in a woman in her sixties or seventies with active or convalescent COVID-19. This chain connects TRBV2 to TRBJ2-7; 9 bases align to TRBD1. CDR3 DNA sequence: TGTGCCAGCAGGGGGACAGGGCAAGAGTACGAGCAGTACTTC. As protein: CASRGTGQEYEQYF.